Listed here are 21 T cell receptor beta chains from one sample, sequenced in a study of identical twins. TCRdb recomputed calls from the 5' RACE reads with MiXCR, one row per CDR3 protein. The table includes about 660,000 distinct CDR3 sequences, 8.5% to 9% detected once. These data were likewise used in another study, on yellow fever vaccine responses in identical twins.

The sequencing sample was made of PBMCs. The receptors originated from a woman in her late teens or twenties in good health.

Only a few counts were recorded for this clonotype. The V and J genes are TRBV5-6 and TRBJ2-2; TRBD1 matches 7 bases. The V segment lost 4 bases and the J segment 2 bases; nucleotides outside the gene matches: 8. This CDR3 is built from 16 residues. The germline CDR1 and CDR2 sequences are SGHDT and YYEEEE. The CDR3 is CASSPGTDPNTGELFF. The CDR3 bases are TGTGCCAGCAGCCCGGGGACAGACCCTAACACCGGGGAGCTGTTTTTT.

This clonotype was recorded a few times. The rearrangement uses TRBV18 and TRBJ2-6; no clear D gene. V gave up 2 bases and J gave up 0 bases, with 8 bases separating them. CDR3 length equals 16 residues. Germline V gene sequence: CDR1 KGHSH, CDR2 LQKENI. Here the CDR3 reads CASSPAISSGANVLTF. In DNA, the CDR3 is TGTGCCAGCTCACCAGCCATATCCTCTGGGGCCAACGTCCTGACTTTC.

This clonotype came up a few times. This chain links TRBV20-1 with TRBJ2-3, with a weak D call TRBD2 (5 bases). The V end was cut by 1 base, the J end by 0 bases, with 11 bases between. CDR1 is DFQATT and CDR2 is SNEGSKA in the germline V gene (reference sequence). The CDR3 runs to 15 residues. For the CDR3, the DNA is TGCAGTGCTAGAGGAGGGTCTTCTAGCACAGATACGCAGTATTTT. Translating it yields CSARGGSSSTDTQYF.

The table lists this clonotype with a few counts. This chain links TRBV6-2 or TRBV6-3 with TRBJ2-7, with 7 nucleotides matching TRBD2. The ends lost 4 bases at V and 2 bases at J; junction bases unmatched: 8. This CDR3 is built from 15 residues. The germline gives CDR1 MNHEY, CDR2 SVGEGT. The CDR3 sequence: CASSSPGTTTYEQYF. CDR3 sequence (DNA): TGTGCCAGCAGTTCCCCCGGGACTACCACCTACGAGCAGTACTTC.

In its sample, this clonotype was seen a few times. This rearrangement joins TRBV5-1 to TRBJ2-2, with D perhaps given as TRBD1 or TRBD2 (6 bases each). CDR1 SGHRS and CDR2 YFSETQ come from the germline V gene. Trimming pared 3 bases from V and 0 bases from J, leaving 15 bases between. The CDR3 totals 17 residues. Here the CDR3 DNA reads TGCGCCAGCAGCTACCCTCGTGGGGGGCCGAACACCGGGGAGCTGTTTTTT. It encodes CASSYPRGGPNTGELFF.

This clonotype was observed a few times. The rearrangement uses TRBV12-3 or TRBV12-4 and TRBJ2-4; 8 bases are a match to TRBD1. The CDR3 has 15 amino acids. The V and J ends lost 2 bases and 7 bases, in that order; junction bases with no gene match: 7. Written as DNA, the CDR3 is TGTGCCAGCAGTTTACAGGGGGCCCACATTAACATTCAGTACTTC. Amino acid sequence: CASSLQGAHINIQYF.

This clonotype was counted a few times. The chain is built from TRBV28 and TRBJ1-2, with D unresolved. The CDR3 is 14 amino acids. Germline lookup yields CDR1 MDHEN and CDR2 SYDVKM. Trimming removed 10 bases at V and 0 bases at J, with 15 bases between. CDR3 bases: TGTGCCACCAAAGAGGCCCACCCTAACTATGGCTACACCTTC. It specifies CATKEAHPNYGYTF.

This clonotype was seen more than once but under ten times. The gene calls are TRBV20-1 and TRBJ2-1; 7 nucleotides match TRBD2. There are 16 residues in the CDR3. V lost 6 bases, J lost 4 bases, and 15 bases stayed unmatched. The germline CDR1 and CDR2 sequences are DFQATT and SNEGSKA (reference sequence). CDR3 sequence reads: CSAHSPAGDDYNEQFF. CDR3 bases: TGCAGTGCCCACTCCCCGGCGGGGGATGATTACAATGAGCAGTTCTTC.

This clonotype was found many times. A read error may produce the germline difference seen at one junction end. J is TRBJ2-7 and V is TRBV2, with D possibly being TRBD1 or TRBD2 (5 bases each). The germline V gene has CDR1 SNHLY and CDR2 FYNNEI. CDR3 length equals 8 residues. The CDR3 sequence: CASIPGPF. The CDR3 DNA reads TGTGCCAGCATCCCGGGACCCTTC. Full variable domain (rest looked up from reference TRBV2 and TRBJ2-7): EPEVTQTPSHQVTQMGQEVILRCVPISNHLYFYWYRQILGQKVEFLVSFYNNEISEKSEIFDDQFSVERPDGSNFTLKIRSTKLEDSAMYFCASIPGPFGPGTRLTVT.

This clonotype was recorded a few times. V gene TRBV25-1 combines with J gene TRBJ1-6; D not resolved. This CDR3 spans 12 amino acids. With 3 bases removed from V and 5 bases from J, the gap between germline ends came to 2 bases. Germline lookup yields CDR1 MGHDK and CDR2 SYGVNS. In nucleotides, the CDR3 is TGTGCCAGCAGTGAGGATAATTCACCCCTCCACTTT. It is translated as CASSEDNSPLHF.

This clonotype turned up a few times. CDR3 protein: CASSLYSGGPETQYF. As DNA, the CDR3 is TGTGCCAGCAGCTTATATAGCGGGGGCCCAGAGACCCAGTACTTC. The rearrangement uses TRBV7-9 and TRBJ2-5, with 9 bases fitting TRBD2. Per germline, CDR1 SEHNR and CDR2 FQNEAQ (reference sequence). Germline trimming cut 2 bases from V and 4 bases from J; bases unmatched to any gene: 5. The CDR3 runs 15 residues. Together with reference TRBV7-9 and TRBJ2-5, the CDR3 gives the full variable domain: DTGVSQNPRHKITKRGQNVTFRCDPISEHNRLYWYRQTLGQGPEFLTYFQNEAQLEKSRLLSDRFSAERPKGSFSTLEIQRTEQGDSAMYLCASSLYSGGPETQYFGPGTRLLVL.

This clonotype was seen more than once but under ten times. The V gene is TRBV20-1, the J gene TRBJ2-7, with 9 bases that match TRBD1. CDR3 length equals 14 residues. Trimming removed 6 bases from V and 3 bases from J; junction bases left unmatched: 9. Per germline, CDR1 DFQATT and CDR2 SNEGSKA (reference sequence). CDR3 coding DNA: TGCAGTGCCCCCCGACCGGGACAGGGCTACGAGCAGTACTTC. This translates into CSAPRPGQGYEQYF.

This clonotype showed up just a few times. The chain is built from TRBV6-1 and TRBJ2-7; D may be TRBD1 or TRBD2 (5 bases each). Trimming took 7 bases from V and 1 from J, leaving 14 bases between them. Germline V gene lookup returns CDR1 MNHNS and CDR2 SASEGT. This CDR3 comprises 14 residues. The CDR3 protein is CASTLLAGSYEQYF. The CDR3 DNA is TGTGCCAGCACCCTCCTAGCAGGGTCCTACGAGCAGTACTTC.

At least ten counts were recorded for this clonotype. This rearrangement joins TRBV3-1 to TRBJ2-5, with TRBD1 matching over 12 bases. V shed 4 bases, J shed 5 bases, and the junction held 8 bases outside the gene matches. CDR1 LGHDT and CDR2 YNNKEL come from the germline V gene (reference sequence). There are 16 residues in the CDR3. The CDR3: CASSRTGTGGRETQYF. The CDR3 DNA reads as TGTGCCAGCAGCCGTACCGGGACAGGGGGCCGGGAGACCCAGTACTTC.

This clonotype was counted a few times. J is TRBJ1-2 and V is TRBV10-3; D might be TRBD1 (6 bases). This CDR3 has 11 amino acids. Germline assignment: CDR1 ENHRY and CDR2 SYGVKD. Trimming pared 6 bases from V and 7 bases from J, leaving 9 bases between. The CDR3 DNA is TGTGCCATCAGGGACAGTCCTGGCTACACCTTC. The encoded protein is CAIRDSPGYTF.

This clonotype occurred a few times. The rearrangement links TRBV5-1 to TRBJ2-2; 8 positions agree with TRBD1. J gave up 7 bases and V 2 bases, and 13 bases lay outside the gene matches. CDR1 is SGHRS, CDR2 YFSETQ, per germline. There are 17 residues in the CDR3. The CDR3 protein is CASSFIGQGDGNGELFF. In nucleotides, the CDR3 is TGCGCCAGCAGCTTCATTGGACAGGGCGATGGGAACGGGGAGCTGTTTTTT.

This clonotype has ten or more counts. The genes are TRBV11-2 and TRBJ2-3; TRBD1 matches 7 bases. The length of the CDR3 is 14 residues. The V segment lost 6 bases and the J segment 0 bases; nucleotides outside the gene matches: 3. Germline CDR1 is SGHAT and CDR2 is FQNNGV. Written as DNA, the CDR3 is TGTGCCAGCAGGAAGACAGGGAGCACAGATACGCAGTATTTT. This sequence encodes CASRKTGSTDTQYF.

This sequence joins TRBV7-2 and TRBJ2-5; 10 bases line up with TRBD2. This CDR3 is built from 16 residues. Germline CDR1 and CDR2: SGHTA and FQGNSA. V dropped 1 base and J dropped 3; count of bases not matched to a gene: 5. The CDR3: CASSLGSGGVKETQYF. CDR3 bases: TGTGCCAGCAGCTTAGGGAGCGGGGGGGTCAAAGAGACCCAGTACTTC.

The sample holds a few counts of this clonotype. The rearrangement links TRBV30 to TRBJ1-6, with D maybe TRBD1 (5 bases). Per germline, CDR1 GTSNPN and CDR2 SVGIG (reference sequence). CDR3 size: 15 residues. Between the trimmed V and J ends, which lost 0 bases and 4 bases, there was a span of 10 bases. CDR3 coding DNA: TGTGCCTGGAGTGTACGGGGGGGGTATAATTCACCCCTCCACTTT. Its translation: CAWSVRGGYNSPLHF.

The CDR3 region is CASSTGEVNEQYF. The CDR3 coding sequence is TGTGCCAGCAGCACAGGGGAGGTAAACGAGCAGTACTTC. The V gene is TRBV12-3 or TRBV12-4, the J gene TRBJ2-7, with D possibly being TRBD1 (7 bases). Deletions cut 6 bases from V and 5 bases from J, with 14 bases between. The CDR3 length is 13 residues.

V and J are TRBV7-9 and TRBJ2-7, with 7 bases fitting TRBD1. The V gene end was trimmed by 5 bases and the J gene end by 2 bases; junction bases not matched to a gene: 6. Germline CDR1 reads SEHNR; CDR2 reads FQNEAQ (reference sequence). This CDR3 comprises 14 residues. The CDR3 is CASSAWDRAYEQYF. For the CDR3, the DNA is TGTGCCAGCAGCGCCTGGGACAGAGCCTACGAGCAGTACTTC. The variable domain in full, with the rest retrieved from reference TRBV7-9 and TRBJ2-7, is DTGVSQNPRHKITKRGQNVTFRCDPISEHNRLYWYRQTLGQGPEFLTYFQNEAQLEKSRLLSDRFSAERPKGSFSTLEIQRTEQGDSAMYLCASSAWDRAYEQYFGPGTRLTVT.